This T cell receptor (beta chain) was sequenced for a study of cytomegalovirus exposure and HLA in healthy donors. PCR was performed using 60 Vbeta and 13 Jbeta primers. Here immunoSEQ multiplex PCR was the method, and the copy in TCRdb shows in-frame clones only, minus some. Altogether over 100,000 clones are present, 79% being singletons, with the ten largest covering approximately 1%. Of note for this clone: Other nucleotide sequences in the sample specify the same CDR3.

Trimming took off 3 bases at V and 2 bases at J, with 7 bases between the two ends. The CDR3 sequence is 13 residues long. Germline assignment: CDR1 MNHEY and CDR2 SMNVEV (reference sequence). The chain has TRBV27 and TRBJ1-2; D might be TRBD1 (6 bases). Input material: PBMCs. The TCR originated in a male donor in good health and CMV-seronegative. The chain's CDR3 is CASSFGQNYGYTF. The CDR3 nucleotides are TGTGCCAGCAGTTTCGGACAGAACTATGGCTACACCTTC.